The sequence of this T cell receptor beta chain was determined in a study of cytomegalovirus exposure and HLA in healthy donors. The CDR3 has 15 amino acids. Germline V gene data show CDR1 as SEHNR and CDR2 as FQNEAQ (reference sequence). V was shortened by 2 bases and J by 5 bases, with 16 bases between the two germline ends. Points from the study as a whole: Reports indicate that TCR beta sequences accurately predicted the HLA-A and HLA-B alleles of most subjects.

Use of 60 Vbeta and 13 Jbeta primers characterized the PCR. Method: immunoSEQ multiplex PCR; TCRdb's copy keeps in-frame clones and lacks some. The sample comprises 150,000 to 200,000 clones, around four fifths of which are singletons, and about 2.6% rests with the top ten. In this sample, this clone turned up once. Its antigen is currently unknown. The chain has TRBV7-9 and TRBJ2-7; D remains unclear. Sequencing was done on a sample of PBMCs. This TCR came from a woman in her forties or fifties in good health and CMV-seropositive. CDR3 protein: CASSLTDGPRDEQYF. The CDR3 nucleotides are TGTGCCAGCAGCTTAACCGACGGTCCCCGGGACGAGCAGTACTTC.